The clone carrying this T cell receptor beta chain has more than one count but fewer than ten. Samples underwent the assay at deep level. The genomic DNA of each subset was split evenly across several immunoSEQ plates. This table comes from immunoSEQ multiplex PCR, and its TCRdb copy is limited to in-frame clones, with some not included. The sample shows about 710,000 clones, 72% of them seen only once. The sample is drawn from a study of shared clonotypes between healthy human individuals. Overall study context: Researchers assigned three CD4 naive, three CD4 memory, two CD8 naive and one CD8 memory plate to each donor.

CDR3 length equals 17 residues. Germline CDR1 is SGHAT and CDR2 is FQNNGV. Losses at the gene ends were 0 bases for V and 11 bases for J; bases not matched to a gene: 14. The receptor was derived from a woman aged 30 to 39 in good health. The rearrangement uses TRBV11-2 and TRBJ1-2; TRBD1 aligns across 11 bases. Sequenced material: memory CD4+ T cells sorted from blood. Subset defined: CD45RA-negative fraction. The DNA for the CDR3 is TGTGCCAGCAGCTTAGATGGATTGGGACAGGGGGAGGAGCGATACACCTTC. Translated: CASSLDGLGQGEERYTF. Combining the CDR3 with reference TRBV11-2 and TRBJ1-2 gives the whole variable domain EAGVAQSPRYKIIEKRQSVAFWCNPISGHATLYWYQQILGQGPKLLIQFQNNGVVDDSQLPKDRFSAERLKGVDSTLKIQPAKLEDSAVYLCASSLDGLGQGEERYTFGSGTRLTVV.